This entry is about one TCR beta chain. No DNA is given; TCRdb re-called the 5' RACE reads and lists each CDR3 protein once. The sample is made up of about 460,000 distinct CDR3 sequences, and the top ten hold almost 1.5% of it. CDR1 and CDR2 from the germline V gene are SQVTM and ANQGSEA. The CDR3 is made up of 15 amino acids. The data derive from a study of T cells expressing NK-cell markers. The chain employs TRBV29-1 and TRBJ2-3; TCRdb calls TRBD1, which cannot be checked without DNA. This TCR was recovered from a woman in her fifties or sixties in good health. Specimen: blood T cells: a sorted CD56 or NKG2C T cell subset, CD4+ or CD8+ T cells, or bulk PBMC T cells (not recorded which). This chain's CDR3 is CSVPRWTGKTDTQYF.